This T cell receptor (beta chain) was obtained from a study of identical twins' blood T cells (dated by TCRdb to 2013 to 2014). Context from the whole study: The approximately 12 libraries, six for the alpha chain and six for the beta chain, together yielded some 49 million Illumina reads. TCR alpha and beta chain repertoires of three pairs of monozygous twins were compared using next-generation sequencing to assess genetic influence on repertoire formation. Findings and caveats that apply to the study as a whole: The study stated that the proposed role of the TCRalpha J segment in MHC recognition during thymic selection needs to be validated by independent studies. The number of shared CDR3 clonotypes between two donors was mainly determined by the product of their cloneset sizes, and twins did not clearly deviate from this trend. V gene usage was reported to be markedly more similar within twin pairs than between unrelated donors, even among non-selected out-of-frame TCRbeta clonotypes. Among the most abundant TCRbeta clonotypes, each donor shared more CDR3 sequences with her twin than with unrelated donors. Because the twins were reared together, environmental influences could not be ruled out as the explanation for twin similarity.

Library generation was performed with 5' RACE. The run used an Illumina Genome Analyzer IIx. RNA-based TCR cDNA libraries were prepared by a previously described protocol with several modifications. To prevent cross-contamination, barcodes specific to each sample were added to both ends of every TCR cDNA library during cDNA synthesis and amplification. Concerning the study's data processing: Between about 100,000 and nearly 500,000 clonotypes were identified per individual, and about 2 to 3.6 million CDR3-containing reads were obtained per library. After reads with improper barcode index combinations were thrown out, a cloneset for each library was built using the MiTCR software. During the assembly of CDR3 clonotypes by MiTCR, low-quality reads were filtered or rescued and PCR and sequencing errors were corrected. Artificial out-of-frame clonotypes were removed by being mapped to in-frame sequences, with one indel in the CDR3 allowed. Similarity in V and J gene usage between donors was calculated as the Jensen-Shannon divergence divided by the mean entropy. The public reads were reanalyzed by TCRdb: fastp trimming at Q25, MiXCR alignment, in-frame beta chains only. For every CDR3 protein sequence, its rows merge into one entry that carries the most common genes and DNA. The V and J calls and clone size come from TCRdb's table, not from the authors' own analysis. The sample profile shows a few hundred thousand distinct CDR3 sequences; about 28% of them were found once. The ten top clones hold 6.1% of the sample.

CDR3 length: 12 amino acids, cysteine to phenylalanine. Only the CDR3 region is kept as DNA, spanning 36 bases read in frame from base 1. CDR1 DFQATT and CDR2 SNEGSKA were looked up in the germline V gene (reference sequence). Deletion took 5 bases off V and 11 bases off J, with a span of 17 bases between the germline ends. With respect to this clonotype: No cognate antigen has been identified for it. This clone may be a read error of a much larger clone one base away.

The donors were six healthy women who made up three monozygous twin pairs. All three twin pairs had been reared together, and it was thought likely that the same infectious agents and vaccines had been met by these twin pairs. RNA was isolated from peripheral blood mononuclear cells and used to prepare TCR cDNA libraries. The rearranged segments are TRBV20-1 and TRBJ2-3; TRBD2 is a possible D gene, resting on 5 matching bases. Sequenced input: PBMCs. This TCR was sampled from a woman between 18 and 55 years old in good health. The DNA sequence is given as TGCAGTGCTGGAGGCTGGGTCGGGGAGCAGTATTTT. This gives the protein CSAGGWVGEQYF.